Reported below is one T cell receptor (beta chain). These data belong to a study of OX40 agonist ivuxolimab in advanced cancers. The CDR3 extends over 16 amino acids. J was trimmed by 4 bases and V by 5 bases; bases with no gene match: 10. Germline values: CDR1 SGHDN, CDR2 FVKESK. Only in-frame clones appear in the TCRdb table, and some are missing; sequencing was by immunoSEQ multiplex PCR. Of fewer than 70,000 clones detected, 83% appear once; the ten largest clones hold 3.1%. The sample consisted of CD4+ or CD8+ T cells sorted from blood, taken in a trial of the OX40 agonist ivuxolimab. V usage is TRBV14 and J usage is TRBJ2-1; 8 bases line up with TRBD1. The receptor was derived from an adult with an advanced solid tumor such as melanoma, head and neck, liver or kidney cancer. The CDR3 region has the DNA TGTGCCAGCAGCGACGAGACGGGACAGGTATACAATGAGCAGTTCTTC. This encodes CASSDETGQVYNEQFF.